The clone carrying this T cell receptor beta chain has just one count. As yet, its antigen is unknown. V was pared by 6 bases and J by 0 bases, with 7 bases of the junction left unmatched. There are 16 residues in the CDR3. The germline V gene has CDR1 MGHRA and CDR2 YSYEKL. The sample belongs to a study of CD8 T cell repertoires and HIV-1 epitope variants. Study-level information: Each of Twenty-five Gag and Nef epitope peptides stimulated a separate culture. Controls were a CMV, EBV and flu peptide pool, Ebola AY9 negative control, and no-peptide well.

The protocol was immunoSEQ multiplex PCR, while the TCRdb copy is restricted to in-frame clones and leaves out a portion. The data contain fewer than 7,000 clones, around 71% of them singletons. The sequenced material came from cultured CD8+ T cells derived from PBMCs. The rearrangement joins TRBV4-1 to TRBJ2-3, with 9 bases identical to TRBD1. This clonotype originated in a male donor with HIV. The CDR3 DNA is TGCGCCAGCAGTCAGGTTGGACAGGGGAGCACAGATACGCAGTATTTT. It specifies CASSQVGQGSTDTQYF.